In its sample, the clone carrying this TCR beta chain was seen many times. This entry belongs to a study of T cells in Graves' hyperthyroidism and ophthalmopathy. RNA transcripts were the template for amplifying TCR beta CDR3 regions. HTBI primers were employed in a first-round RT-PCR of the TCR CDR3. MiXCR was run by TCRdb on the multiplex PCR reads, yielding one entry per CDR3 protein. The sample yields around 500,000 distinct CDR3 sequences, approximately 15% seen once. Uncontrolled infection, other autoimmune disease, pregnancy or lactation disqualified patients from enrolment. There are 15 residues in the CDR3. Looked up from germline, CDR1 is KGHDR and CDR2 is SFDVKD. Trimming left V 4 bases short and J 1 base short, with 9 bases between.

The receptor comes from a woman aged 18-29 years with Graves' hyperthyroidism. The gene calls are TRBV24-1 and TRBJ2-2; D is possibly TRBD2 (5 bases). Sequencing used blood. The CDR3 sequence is CATSEIGVNTGELFF. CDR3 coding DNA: TGTGCCACCAGTGAAATCGGGGTGAACACCGGGGAGCTGTTTTTT.